Shown below are 17 T cell receptor beta chains from a single sample sequenced in a study of shared clonotypes between healthy human individuals. Sequencing was performed with immunoSEQ multiplex PCR; in TCRdb, only in-frame clones are kept and a portion is missing. The sample lists about 460,000 clones, 75% to 80% occurring once. Sequencing was performed on PBMCs. The receptor set was obtained from a woman between 40 and 50 years old in good health. Some clones in this sample may be carry-over from other donors' samples.

The V call is TRBV25-1, the J call TRBJ2-3; D gene uncertain. This CDR3 comprises 15 residues. V was clipped by 0 bases and J by 0 bases, with 7 bases between them. The germline CDR1 and CDR2 sequences are MGHDK and SYGVNS. The CDR3 is CASSEYRLSTDTQYF. The CDR3 DNA reads TGTGCCAGCAGTGAATATAGACTTAGCACAGATACGCAGTATTTT.

V is TRBV7-9 and J is TRBJ2-2, with 9 bases identical to TRBD1. Per the germline V gene, CDR1 is SEHNR and CDR2 is FQNEAQ (reference sequence). V dropped 7 bases and J dropped 5; count of bases not matched to a gene: 14. The CDR3 consists of 17 residues. The CDR3 DNA follows: TGTGCCAGCACCCCCTTTGGGCAAGGACAGGGGACCGGGGAGCTGTTTTTT. Translation: CASTPFGQGQGTGELFF.

The chain carries TRBV7-8 and TRBJ2-7, with D unresolved. CDR1 is SGHVS and CDR2 is FQNEAQ in the germline V gene. V was shortened by 5 bases and J by 5 bases, with 7 bases between the two germline ends. This CDR3 region has 11 residues. CDR3 nucleotides: TGTGCCAGCAGCGATCTTGACGAGCAGTACTTC. Residues: CASSDLDEQYF.

V is TRBV7-3 and J is TRBJ2-4; D gene ambiguous. Trimming removed 5 bases from V and 0 bases from J, with 14 bases in between. Germline-derived CDR1 and CDR2 are SGHTA and FQGTGA. This CDR3 has 16 residues. The DNA for the CDR3 is TGTGCCAGCAGCAAAGGGCCTTCCTCAGCCAAAAACATTCAGTACTTC. As protein: CASSKGPSSAKNIQYF.

CDR3 DNA: TGTGCCAGCAGTTCCGTAAGCGTTCAAGAGACCCAGTACTTC. As protein: CASSSVSVQETQYF. The rearrangement joins TRBV28 to TRBJ2-5; D is ambiguous. V shed 4 bases and J shed 2 bases, with 11 bases lying between them. Germline V gene data show CDR1 as MDHEN and CDR2 as SYDVKM. This CDR3 has 14 residues.

This clone was seen more than once but under ten times. This chain links TRBV20-1 with TRBJ2-1; D might be TRBD2 (6 bases). This CDR3 spans 11 amino acids. Trimming took 7 bases from V and 10 from J, leaving 14 bases between them. Germline V gene lookup returns CDR1 DFQATT and CDR2 SNEGSKA (reference sequence). CDR3 amino acids: CSEGMGLEQFF. CDR3 sequence (DNA): TGCAGTGAGGGGATGGGACTCGAGCAGTTCTTC.

The CDR3 is CASSSPGQVFYGYTF. The CDR3 nucleotides are TGTGCCAGCAGCTCCCCTGGACAGGTCTTCTATGGCTACACCTTC. This sequence joins TRBV28 and TRBJ1-2; 7 nucleotides align to TRBD1. The CDR3 sequence is 15 residues long. Unmatched junction bases numbered 11, after V lost 6 bases and J lost 4 bases. The germline V gene encodes CDR1 MDHEN and CDR2 SYDVKM.

Concerning this clone itself: A far larger clone lies a single base away; this is likely a read error. This sequence joins TRBV30 and TRBJ1-1, with no clear D. Germline V gene lookup returns CDR1 GTSNPN and CDR2 SVGIG (reference sequence). The CDR3 spans 14 residues. The CDR3 loop reads CARSVGLWDTEAFF. In DNA form, the CDR3 reads TGTGCCAGGAGTGTCGGACTCTGGGACACTGAAGCTTTCTTT. Looking up the rest from reference TRBV30 and TRBJ1-1 gives the full variable domain: SQTIHQWPATLVQPVGSPLSLECTVEGTSNPNLYWYRQAAGRGLQLLFYSVGIGQISSEVPQNLSASRPQDRQFILSSKKLLLSDSGFYLCARSVGLWDTEAFFGQGTRLTVV.

The CDR3 DNA follows: TGTGCCAGCAGCGTAGAAGCTAGCGGGAGAGGGGGTAAGTTCTTC. Protein: CASSVEASGRGGKFF. The chain uses TRBV9 and TRBJ2-1, with 10 bases matching TRBD2. The CDR3 has 15 residues. The trim removed 0 bases at V and 14 bases at J, leaving 11 bases unmatched. The germline gives CDR1 SGDLS, CDR2 YYNGEE.

Note on this clone: A read error likely explains this, since a far larger clone differs by one base. DNA of the CDR3: TGTGCCAGCAGCTTAGTCCAGCAAGAGACCCAGTACTTC. The encoded protein is CASSLVQQETQYF. V is TRBV7-8 and J is TRBJ2-5; D is undetermined. Germline-derived CDR1 and CDR2 are SGHVS and FQNEAQ. Trimming shortened V by 1 base and J by 2 bases, and 5 bases separated the two germline ends. The CDR3 has 13 residues.

The rearrangement uses TRBV4-2 and TRBJ1-2; TRBD1 agrees at 10 bases. Germline values: CDR1 LGHNA, CDR2 YNFKEQ. CDR3 size: 15 residues. V was clipped by 4 bases and J by 7 bases; unmatched bases: 9. CDR3 bases: TGTGCCAGCAGCCCGGACCGACAGGGGGCGCTTGGCTACACCTTC. Encoded protein: CASSPDRQGALGYTF.

The V and J genes are TRBV30 and TRBJ2-3; D unresolved. CDR3 length: 15 amino acids. V was shortened by 3 bases and J by 1 base, with 14 bases between the two germline ends. Germline V gene lookup returns CDR1 GTSNPN and CDR2 SVGIG (reference sequence). This CDR3 is CAWSVGWRGTDTQYF. DNA for the CDR3: TGTGCCTGGAGCGTTGGATGGAGAGGCACAGATACGCAGTATTTT.

As to this clone: This is likely an artifact of a read error, given a far larger clone one base away. The sample carries other DNA sequences with the same CDR3. The V and J genes are TRBV2 and TRBJ1-5; D gene uncertain. The ends were cut back, 6 bases at V and 0 bases at J, with 6 bases in the middle. Germline V gives CDR1 SNHLY, CDR2 FYNNEI. The CDR3 extends over 13 amino acids. The CDR3 reads CASRRDSNQPQHF. CDR3 DNA sequence: TGTGCCAGCAGGCGGGATAGCAATCAGCCCCAGCATTTT. Based on the CDR3 plus reference TRBV2 and TRBJ1-5, the full variable domain is EPEVTQTPSHQVTQMGQEVILRCVPISNHLYFYWYRQILGQKVEFLVSFYNNEISEKSEIFDDQFSVERPDGSNFTLKIRSTKLEDSAMYFCASRRDSNQPQHFGDGTRLSIL.

V and J are TRBV5-1 and TRBJ2-7, with D tentatively TRBD1 (5 bases). V gave up 4 bases and J gave up 2 bases, with 13 bases separating them. The germline CDR1 and CDR2 sequences are SGHRS and YFSETQ. The CDR3 is 14 amino acids. CDR3 amino acids: CASSVDLGPYEQYF. The DNA for the CDR3 is TGCGCCAGCAGCGTGGATCTGGGGCCCTACGAGCAGTACTTC. Full variable domain (remainder filled in from reference TRBV5-1 and TRBJ2-7): KAGVTQTPRYLIKTRGQQVTLSCSPISGHRSVSWYQQTPGQGLQFLFEYFSETQRNKGNFPGRFSGRQFSNSRSEMNVSTLELGDSALYLCASSVDLGPYEQYFGPGTRLTVT.

The chain has TRBV4-1 and TRBJ2-3; D unclear. The CDR3 sequence is 14 residues long. The germline V gene has CDR1 MGHRA and CDR2 YSYEKL. Trimming removed 1 base at V and 3 bases at J, with 8 bases between. In DNA form, the CDR3 reads TGCGCCAGCAGCCAAGTCCCCTATACAGATACGCAGTATTTT. This gives the protein CASSQVPYTDTQYF.

The chain has TRBV6-1 and TRBJ2-2; no clear D. Trimming cost V 4 bases and J 4 bases, with 7 bases left between them. The CDR3 loop spans 13 amino acids. Looked up from germline, CDR1 is MNHNS and CDR2 is SASEGT. CDR3 residues: CASSVIGTGELFF. CDR3 bases: TGTGCCAGCAGTGTTATCGGCACCGGGGAGCTGTTTTTT.

This clone was observed once. The chain carries TRBV6-6 and TRBJ1-1; TRBD1 aligns across 9 bases. From germline, CDR1 is MNHNY and CDR2 SVGAGI (reference sequence). The CDR3 runs to 14 residues. V gave up 6 bases and J gave up 3 bases; unmatched junction bases: 5. CDR3 amino acids: CASRTGGSHTEAFF. The CDR3 DNA sequence: TGTGCCAGCAGGACAGGGGGTAGTCACACTGAAGCTTTCTTT.